Given below is one T cell receptor (beta chain) in context. Antigen specificity is unknown. This entry belongs to a study of a mutant IDH1 vaccine in newly diagnosed glioma. Study background: Eight vaccine doses were administered to patients at weeks 1, 3, 5, 7, 11, 15, 19 and 23.

The assay was immunoSEQ multiplex PCR, and TCRdb's table has in-frame clones only and misses some. The sample holds approximately 45,000 clones, roughly 90% seen once. Indicated time point: week 23, last vaccination. A single vaccine dose contained 300 ug of mutant IDH1 20-mer peptide, and topical imiquimod was used with it. The sequenced sample was PBMCs, obtained from a glioma patient whose treatment included an IDH1 peptide vaccine. The receptor's source is a man aged 45-60 years with glioma.

The CDR3 DNA follows: TGTGCCAGCAGCTTATCGCGGGGGGCCGGTTCCGGGGAGCTGTTTTTT. Protein sequence: CASSLSRGAGSGELFF. The chain recombines TRBV5-4 with TRBJ2-2; 8 bases are a match to TRBD2. Germline CDR1 reads SGHNT; CDR2 reads YYREEE (reference sequence). Unmatched junction bases numbered 9, after V lost 2 bases and J lost 6 bases. CDR3 length: 16 amino acids.